The T cell receptor (beta chain) described here comes from a study of T cells in tuberculosis. Study outcomes and limitations: Some low-affinity tetramer-binding T cells may be absent from this sample.

Cells were sorted from thawed PBMC rested overnight and stained with GMM-loaded CD1B tetramer, viability dye and anti-CD3. The CD1B tetramers carried C32 glucose monomycolate purified from Rhodococcus equi. Each donor contributed 75,000 to 100,000 sorted tetramer-negative cells. The germline CDR1 and CDR2 sequences are MGHDK and SYGVNS. J was trimmed by 7 bases and V by 3 bases; bases with no gene match: 14. CDR3 length: 17 amino acids. Chain pairing is unknown; alpha and beta were sequenced separately. Generated by immunoSEQ multiplex PCR, the TCRdb table keeps only in-frame clones and is missing some. The sample carries 50,000 or so clones, 88% recorded once.

The clonotype was recovered from an adult woman with latent tuberculosis. This rearrangement joins TRBV25-1 to TRBJ2-1, with TRBD2 identical over 8 bases. The specimen sequenced was CD1b-GMM tetramer-negative cells sorted from PBMCs. The CDR3, as DNA: TGTGCCAGCAGTGATCCTAGTCTAGCGGGCCCGTTGAATGAGCAGTTCTTC. As protein: CASSDPSLAGPLNEQFF.